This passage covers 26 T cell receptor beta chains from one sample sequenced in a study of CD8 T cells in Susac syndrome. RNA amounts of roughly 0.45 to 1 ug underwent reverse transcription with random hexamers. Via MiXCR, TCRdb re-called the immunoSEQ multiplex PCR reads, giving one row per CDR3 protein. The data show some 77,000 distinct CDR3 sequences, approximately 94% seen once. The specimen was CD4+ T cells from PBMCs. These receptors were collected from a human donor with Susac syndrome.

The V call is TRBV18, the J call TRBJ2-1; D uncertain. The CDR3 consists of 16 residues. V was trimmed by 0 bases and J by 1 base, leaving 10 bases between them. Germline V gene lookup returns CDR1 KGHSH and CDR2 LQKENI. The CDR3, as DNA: TGTGCCAGCTCACCACCGAAGGAAAAATCCTACAATGAGCAGTTCTTC. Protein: CASSPPKEKSYNEQFF.

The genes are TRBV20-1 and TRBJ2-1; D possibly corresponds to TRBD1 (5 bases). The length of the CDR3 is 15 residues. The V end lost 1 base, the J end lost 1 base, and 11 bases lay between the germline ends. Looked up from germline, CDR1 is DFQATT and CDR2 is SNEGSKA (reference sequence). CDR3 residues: CSARVWGPSYNEQFF. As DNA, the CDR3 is TGCAGTGCTAGAGTTTGGGGCCCATCCTACAATGAGCAGTTCTTC.

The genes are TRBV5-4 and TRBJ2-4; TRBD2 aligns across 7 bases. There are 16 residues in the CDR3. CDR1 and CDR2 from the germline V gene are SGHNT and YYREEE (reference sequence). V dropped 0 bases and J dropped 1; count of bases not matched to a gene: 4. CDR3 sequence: CASSLDLAGAKNIQYF. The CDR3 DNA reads TGTGCCAGCAGCTTGGATTTAGCGGGCGCCAAAAACATTCAGTACTTC.

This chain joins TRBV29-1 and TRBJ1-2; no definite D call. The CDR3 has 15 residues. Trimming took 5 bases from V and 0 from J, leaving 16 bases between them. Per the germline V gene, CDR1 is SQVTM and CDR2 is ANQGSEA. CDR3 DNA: TGCAGCGTTCCCTCCCCGGGCAGCCCTAACTATGGCTACACCTTC. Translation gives CSVPSPGSPNYGYTF.

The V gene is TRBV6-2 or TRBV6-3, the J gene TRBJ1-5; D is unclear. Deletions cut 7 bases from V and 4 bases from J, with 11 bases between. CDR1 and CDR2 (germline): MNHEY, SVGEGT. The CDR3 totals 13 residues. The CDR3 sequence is CASKARENQPQHF. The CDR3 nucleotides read TGTGCCAGCAAGGCGAGGGAGAATCAGCCCCAGCATTTT.

CDR3 in amino acids: CASSLGQSETQYF. The CDR3 DNA reads as TGTGCCAGCAGCTTGGGACAGTCCGAGACCCAGTACTTC. The genes are TRBV11-2 and TRBJ2-5; 7 bases agree with TRBD1. Germline lookup yields CDR1 SGHAT and CDR2 FQNNGV. This CDR3 spans 13 amino acids. With V trimmed by 3 bases and J by 5 bases, 3 bases remained unmatched.

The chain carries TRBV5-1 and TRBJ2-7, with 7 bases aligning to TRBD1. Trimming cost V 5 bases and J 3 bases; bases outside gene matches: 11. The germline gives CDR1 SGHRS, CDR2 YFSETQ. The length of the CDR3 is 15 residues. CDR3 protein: CASSQPGTEFYEQYF. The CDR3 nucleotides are TGCGCCAGCAGTCAGCCAGGGACAGAGTTCTACGAGCAGTACTTC.

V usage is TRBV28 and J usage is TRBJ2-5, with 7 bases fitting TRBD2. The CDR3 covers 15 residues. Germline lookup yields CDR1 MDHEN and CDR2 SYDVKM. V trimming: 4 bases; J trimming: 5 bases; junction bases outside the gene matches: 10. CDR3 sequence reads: CASSSLREARETQYF. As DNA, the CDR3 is TGTGCCAGCAGTTCCCTACGGGAGGCGAGGGAGACCCAGTACTTC.

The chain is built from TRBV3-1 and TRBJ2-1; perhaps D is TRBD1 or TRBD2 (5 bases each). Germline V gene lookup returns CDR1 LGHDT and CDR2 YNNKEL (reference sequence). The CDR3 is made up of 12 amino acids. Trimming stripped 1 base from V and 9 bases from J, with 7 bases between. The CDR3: CASSQVGGEQFF. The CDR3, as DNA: TGTGCCAGCAGCCAAGTTGGGGGTGAGCAGTTCTTC.

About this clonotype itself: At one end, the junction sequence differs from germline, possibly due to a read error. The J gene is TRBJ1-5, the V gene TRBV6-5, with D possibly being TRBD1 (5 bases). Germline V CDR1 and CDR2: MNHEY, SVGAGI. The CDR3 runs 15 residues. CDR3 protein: CASGYGQNSNQPQHF. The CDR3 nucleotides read TGTGCCAGCGGTTACGGACAAAATAGCAATCAGCCCCAGCATTTT.

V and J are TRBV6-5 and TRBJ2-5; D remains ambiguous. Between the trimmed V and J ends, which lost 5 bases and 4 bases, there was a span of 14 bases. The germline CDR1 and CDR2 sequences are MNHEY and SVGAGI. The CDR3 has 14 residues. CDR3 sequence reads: CASSPPTPGETQYF. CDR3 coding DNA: TGTGCCAGCAGTCCCCCCACACCGGGAGAGACCCAGTACTTC.

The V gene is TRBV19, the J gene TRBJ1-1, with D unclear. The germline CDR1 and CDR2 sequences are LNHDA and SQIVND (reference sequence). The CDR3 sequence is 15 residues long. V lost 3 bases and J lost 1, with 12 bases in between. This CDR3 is CASSITRVSNTEAFF. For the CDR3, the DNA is TGTGCCAGTAGTATTACAAGGGTTTCGAACACTGAAGCTTTCTTT.

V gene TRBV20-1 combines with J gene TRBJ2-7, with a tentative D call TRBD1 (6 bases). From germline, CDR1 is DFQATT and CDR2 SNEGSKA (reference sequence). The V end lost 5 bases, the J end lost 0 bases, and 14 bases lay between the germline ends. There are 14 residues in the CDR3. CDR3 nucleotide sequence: TGCAGTGCTGTTGTATCAGGGGCCTCCTACGAGCAGTACTTC. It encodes CSAVVSGASYEQYF.

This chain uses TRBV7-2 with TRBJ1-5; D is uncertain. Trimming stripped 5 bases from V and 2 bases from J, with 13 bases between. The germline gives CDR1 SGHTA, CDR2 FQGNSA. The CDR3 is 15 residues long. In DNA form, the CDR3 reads TGTGCCAGCAGCGAACAGAGCAACCGCAATCAGCCCCAGCATTTT. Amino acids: CASSEQSNRNQPQHF.

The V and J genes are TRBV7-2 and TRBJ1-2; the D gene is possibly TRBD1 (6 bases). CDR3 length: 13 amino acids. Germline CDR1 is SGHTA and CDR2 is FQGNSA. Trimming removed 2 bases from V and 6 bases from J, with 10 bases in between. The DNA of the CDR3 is TGTGCCAGCAGCTTATTTTCAGGGGATGGCTACACCTTC. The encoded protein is CASSLFSGDGYTF. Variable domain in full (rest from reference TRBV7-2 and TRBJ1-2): GAGVSQSPSNKVTEKGKDVELRCDPISGHTALYWYRQSLGQGLEFLIYFQGNSAPDKSGLPSDRFSAERTGGSVSTLTIQRTQQEDSAVYLCASSLFSGDGYTFGSGTRLTVV.

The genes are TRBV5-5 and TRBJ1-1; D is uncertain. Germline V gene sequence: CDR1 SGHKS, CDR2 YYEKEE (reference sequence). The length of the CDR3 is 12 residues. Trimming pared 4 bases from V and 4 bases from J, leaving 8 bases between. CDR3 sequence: CASSLTLTEAFF. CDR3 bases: TGTGCCAGCAGCCTTACCCTCACTGAAGCTTTCTTT.

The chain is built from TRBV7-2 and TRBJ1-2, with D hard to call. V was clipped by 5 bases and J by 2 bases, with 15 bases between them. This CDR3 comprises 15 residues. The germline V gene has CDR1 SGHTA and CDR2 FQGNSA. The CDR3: CASSHYPGANYGYTF. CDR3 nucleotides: TGTGCCAGCAGCCACTATCCGGGAGCAAACTATGGCTACACCTTC.

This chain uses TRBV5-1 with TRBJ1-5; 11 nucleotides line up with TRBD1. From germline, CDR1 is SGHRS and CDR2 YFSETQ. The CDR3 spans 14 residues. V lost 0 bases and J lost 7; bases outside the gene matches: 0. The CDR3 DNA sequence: TGCGCCAGCAGCTTGGGGACAGGGGGCCAGCCCCAGCATTTT. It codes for CASSLGTGGQPQHF.

CDR3 in amino acids: CASSQGLRDAQYF. For the CDR3, the DNA is TGTGCCAGCAGCCAAGGTTTAAGGGACGCACAGTACTTC. The chain carries TRBV7-2 and TRBJ2-7; D is tentatively TRBD1 or TRBD2 (5 bases each). Deletions cut 5 bases from V and 10 bases from J, with 18 bases between. Germline CDR1 reads SGHTA; CDR2 reads FQGNSA. The CDR3 totals 13 residues.

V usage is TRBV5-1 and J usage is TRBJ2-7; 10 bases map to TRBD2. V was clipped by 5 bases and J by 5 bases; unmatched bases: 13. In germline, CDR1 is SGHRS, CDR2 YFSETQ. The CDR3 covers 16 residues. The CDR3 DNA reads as TGCGCCAGCAGTGGAGCAGCGGGGGGGCCTTCCCACGAGCAGTACTTC. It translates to CASSGAAGGPSHEQYF.

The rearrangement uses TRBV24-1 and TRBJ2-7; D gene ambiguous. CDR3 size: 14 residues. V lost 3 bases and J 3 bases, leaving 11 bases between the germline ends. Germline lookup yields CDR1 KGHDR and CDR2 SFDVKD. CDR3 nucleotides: TGTGCCACCAGTGATGGAACAAGGGTCTACGAGCAGTACTTC. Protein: CATSDGTRVYEQYF.

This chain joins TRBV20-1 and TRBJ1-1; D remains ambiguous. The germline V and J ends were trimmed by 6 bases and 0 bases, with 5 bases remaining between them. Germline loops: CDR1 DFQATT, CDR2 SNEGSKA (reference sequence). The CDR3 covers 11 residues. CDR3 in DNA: TGCAGTGCGGTGATGAACACTGAAGCTTTCTTT. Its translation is CSAVMNTEAFF.

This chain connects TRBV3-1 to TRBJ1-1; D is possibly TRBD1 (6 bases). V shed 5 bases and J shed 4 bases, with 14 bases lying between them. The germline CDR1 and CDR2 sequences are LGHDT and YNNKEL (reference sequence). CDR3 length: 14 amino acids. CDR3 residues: CASSVLRGGTEAFF. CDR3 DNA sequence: TGTGCCAGCAGCGTACTCAGGGGAGGCACTGAAGCTTTCTTT. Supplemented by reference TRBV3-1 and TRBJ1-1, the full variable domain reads DTAVSQTPKYLVTQMGNDKSIKCEQNLGHDTMYWYKQDSKKFLKIMFSYNNKELIINETVPNRFSPKSPDKAHLNLHINSLELGDSAVYFCASSVLRGGTEAFFGQGTRLTVV.

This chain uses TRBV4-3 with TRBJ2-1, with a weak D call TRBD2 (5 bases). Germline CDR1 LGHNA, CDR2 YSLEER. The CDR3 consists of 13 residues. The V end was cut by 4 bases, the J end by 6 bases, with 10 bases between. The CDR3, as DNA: TGCGCCAGCAGCCCGCGGGTGAGCAATGAGCAGTTCTTC. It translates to CASSPRVSNEQFF.

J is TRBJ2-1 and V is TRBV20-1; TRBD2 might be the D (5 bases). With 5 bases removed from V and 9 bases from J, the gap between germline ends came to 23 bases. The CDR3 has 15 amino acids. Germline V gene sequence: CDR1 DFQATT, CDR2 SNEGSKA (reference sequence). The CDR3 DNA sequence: TGCAGTGCTCTTGCCCCGGACGGGGAAGGGAGTGAGCAGTTCTTC. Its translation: CSALAPDGEGSEQFF.

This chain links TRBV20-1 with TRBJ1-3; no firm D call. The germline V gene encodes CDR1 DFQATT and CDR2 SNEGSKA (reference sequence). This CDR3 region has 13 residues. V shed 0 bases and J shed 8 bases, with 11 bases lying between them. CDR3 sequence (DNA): TGCAGTGCTAGAGAGGCAAGGGCGGACACCATATATTTT. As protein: CSAREARADTIYF.